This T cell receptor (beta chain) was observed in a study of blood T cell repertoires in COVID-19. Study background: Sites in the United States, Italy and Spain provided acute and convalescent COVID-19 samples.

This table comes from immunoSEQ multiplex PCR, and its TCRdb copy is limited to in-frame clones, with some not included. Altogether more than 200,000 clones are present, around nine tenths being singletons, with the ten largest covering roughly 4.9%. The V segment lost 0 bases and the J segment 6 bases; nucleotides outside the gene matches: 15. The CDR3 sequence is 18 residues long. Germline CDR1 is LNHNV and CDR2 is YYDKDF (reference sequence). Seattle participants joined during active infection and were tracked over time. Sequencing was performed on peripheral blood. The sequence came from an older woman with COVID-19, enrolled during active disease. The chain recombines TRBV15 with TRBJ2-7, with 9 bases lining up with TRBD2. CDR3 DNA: TGTGCCACCAGCAGAGATAGACAGCGGGAGGCCTCATTCAGCGAGCAGTACTTC. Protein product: CATSRDRQREASFSEQYF.